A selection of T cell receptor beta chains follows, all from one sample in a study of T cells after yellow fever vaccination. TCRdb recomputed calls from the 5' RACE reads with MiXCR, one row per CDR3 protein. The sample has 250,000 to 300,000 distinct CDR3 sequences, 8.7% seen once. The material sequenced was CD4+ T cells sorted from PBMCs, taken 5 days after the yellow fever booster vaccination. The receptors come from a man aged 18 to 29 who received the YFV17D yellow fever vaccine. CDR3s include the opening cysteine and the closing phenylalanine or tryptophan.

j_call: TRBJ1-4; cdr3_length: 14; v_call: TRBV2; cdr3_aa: CASSEGRTNEKLFF
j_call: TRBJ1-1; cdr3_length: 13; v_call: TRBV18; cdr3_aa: CASSSGDTTEAFF
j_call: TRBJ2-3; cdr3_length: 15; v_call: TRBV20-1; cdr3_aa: CSASQAGGYTDTQYF
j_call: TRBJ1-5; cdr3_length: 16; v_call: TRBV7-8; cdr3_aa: CASSLATGDVNQPQHF
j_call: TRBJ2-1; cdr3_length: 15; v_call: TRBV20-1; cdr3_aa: CSASGAEGARNEQFF
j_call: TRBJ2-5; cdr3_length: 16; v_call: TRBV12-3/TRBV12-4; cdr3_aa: CASSLVWTGGGETQYF
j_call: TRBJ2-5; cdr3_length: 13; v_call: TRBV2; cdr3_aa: CASSRSAGETQYF
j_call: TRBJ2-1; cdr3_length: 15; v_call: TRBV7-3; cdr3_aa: CASSPSGGSPDEQFF
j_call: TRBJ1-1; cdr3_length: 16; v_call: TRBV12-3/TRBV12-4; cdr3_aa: CASTPQGLALNTEAFF
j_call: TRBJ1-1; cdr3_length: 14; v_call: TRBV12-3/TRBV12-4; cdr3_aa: CASIQGWGPTEAFF
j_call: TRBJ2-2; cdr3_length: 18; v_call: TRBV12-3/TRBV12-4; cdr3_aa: CASSFWAQAGGPTGELFF
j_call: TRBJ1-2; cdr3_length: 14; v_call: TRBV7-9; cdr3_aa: CASGFGASSRGYTF
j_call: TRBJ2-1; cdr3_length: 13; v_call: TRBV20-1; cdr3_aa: CSAPDSREDEQFF
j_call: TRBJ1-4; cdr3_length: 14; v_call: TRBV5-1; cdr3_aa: CASSLASTSEKLFF
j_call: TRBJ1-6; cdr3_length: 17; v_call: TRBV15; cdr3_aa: CATSTDWTGYDNSPLHF
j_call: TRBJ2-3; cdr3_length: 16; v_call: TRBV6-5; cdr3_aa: CASSYQPGLSTDTQYF
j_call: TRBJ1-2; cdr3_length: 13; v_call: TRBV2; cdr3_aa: CASIQSQNYGYTF
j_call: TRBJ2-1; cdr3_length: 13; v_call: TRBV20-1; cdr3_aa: CSASRDSYNEQFF
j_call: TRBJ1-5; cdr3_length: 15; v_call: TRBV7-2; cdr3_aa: CASSLSRGSGQPQHF
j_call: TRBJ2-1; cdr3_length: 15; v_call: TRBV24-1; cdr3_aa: CATSDASGSYNEQFF
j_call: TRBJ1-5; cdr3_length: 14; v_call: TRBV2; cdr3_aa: CASSESTGSQPQHF
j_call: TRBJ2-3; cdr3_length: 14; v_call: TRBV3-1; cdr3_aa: CASSQAPPPDTQYF
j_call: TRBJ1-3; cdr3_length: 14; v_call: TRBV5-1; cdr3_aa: CASRDSISGNTIYF
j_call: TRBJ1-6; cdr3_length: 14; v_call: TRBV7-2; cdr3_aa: CASSLFPRDSPLHF
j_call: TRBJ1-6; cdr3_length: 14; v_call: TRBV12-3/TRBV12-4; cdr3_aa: CASSWGRGNSPLHF
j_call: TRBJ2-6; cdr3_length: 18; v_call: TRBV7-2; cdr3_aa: CASSKSLAGSSGANVLTF
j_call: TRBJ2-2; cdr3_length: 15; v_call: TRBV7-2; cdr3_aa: CASSLAGTLTGELFF
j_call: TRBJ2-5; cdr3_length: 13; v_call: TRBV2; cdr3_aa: CASDLGQGETQYF
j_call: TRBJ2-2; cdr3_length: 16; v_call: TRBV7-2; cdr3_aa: CASSPKADPNTGELFF
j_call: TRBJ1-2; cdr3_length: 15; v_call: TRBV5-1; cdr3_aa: CASSSTLQGIDGYTF
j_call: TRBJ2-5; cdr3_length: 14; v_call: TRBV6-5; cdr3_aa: CASSYSTPAETQYF
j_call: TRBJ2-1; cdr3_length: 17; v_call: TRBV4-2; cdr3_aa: CASSQGEQGRPYNEQFF
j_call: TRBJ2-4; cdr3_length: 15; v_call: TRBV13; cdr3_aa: CASSPSTYTGQIQYF
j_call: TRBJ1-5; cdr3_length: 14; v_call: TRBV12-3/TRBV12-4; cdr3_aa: CASSFPPGRAPQHF
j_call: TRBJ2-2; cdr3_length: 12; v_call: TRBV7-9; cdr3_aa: CASSLRNGELFF
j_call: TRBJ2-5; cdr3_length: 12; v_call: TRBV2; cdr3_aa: CASRLIRETQYF
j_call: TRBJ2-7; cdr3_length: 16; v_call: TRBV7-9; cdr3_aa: CASSPDSRGRSYEQYF
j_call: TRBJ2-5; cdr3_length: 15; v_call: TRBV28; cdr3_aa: CASSGRGAAQETQYF
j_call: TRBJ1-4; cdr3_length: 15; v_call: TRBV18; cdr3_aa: CASARDLTTNEKLFF
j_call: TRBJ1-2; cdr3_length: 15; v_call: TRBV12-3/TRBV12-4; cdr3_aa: CASSLGKDASYGYTF